This T cell receptor (beta chain) was sequenced for a study of T cell responses to AZD1222 COVID-19 vaccine. Germline loops: CDR1 KGHSH, CDR2 LQKENI. Trimming removed 2 bases from V and 2 bases from J, with 6 bases in between. CDR3 length equals 13 residues. This clone appeared a single time. The table came from immunoSEQ multiplex PCR; TCRdb's copy has only in-frame clones and leaves some out. The profile shows some 100,000 clones, about 87% of them singletons. J is TRBJ1-1 and V is TRBV18; D remains ambiguous. Sequencing used peripheral blood, obtained on day 0 of AZD1222 vaccination. The source is an adult in good health. CDR3 sequence reads: CASSPKTNTEAFF. The CDR3 DNA follows: TGTGCCAGCTCACCAAAGACTAACACTGAAGCTTTCTTT.